Each of the 15 T cell receptor beta chains below was sequenced from the same sample in a study of blood T cell repertoires in COVID-19. The table came from immunoSEQ multiplex PCR; TCRdb's copy has only in-frame clones and leaves some out. The profile shows roughly 170,000 clones, around four fifths of them singletons. Sequencing was done on a sample of PBMCs or T cells enriched from blood (not recorded which). The receptors originated from a woman aged 50 to 60 who had recovered from COVID-19.

V usage is TRBV2 and J usage is TRBJ1-5; 10 positions agree with TRBD1. With V trimmed by 3 bases and J by 2 bases, 1 base remained unmatched. Germline lookup yields CDR1 SNHLY and CDR2 FYNNEI. CDR3 size: 15 residues. The CDR3 DNA reads TGTGCCAGCAGTGATGGGACAGGGGGCAATCAGCCCCAGCATTTT. This sequence encodes CASSDGTGGNQPQHF.

CDR3 DNA sequence: TGTGCCGGAGCCCCGACAGGACCTAACTATGGCTACACCTTC. As protein: CAGAPTGPNYGYTF. The chain employs TRBV30 and TRBJ1-2; D may be TRBD1 (6 bases). The CDR3 extends over 14 amino acids. CDR1 GTSNPN and CDR2 SVGIG come from the germline V gene (reference sequence). V shed 8 bases and J shed 0 bases, with 16 bases lying between them.

CDR3 loop: CASTWTGGTEAFF. The CDR3 bases are TGTGCCAGTACCTGGACAGGGGGCACTGAAGCTTTCTTT. This rearrangement joins TRBV19 to TRBJ1-1, with 10 bases lining up with TRBD1. V shed 7 bases, J shed 4 bases, and the junction held 3 bases outside the gene matches. Germline V gene sequence: CDR1 LNHDA, CDR2 SQIVND (reference sequence). The CDR3 loop spans 13 amino acids.

This sequence joins TRBV7-2 and TRBJ1-5; tentative D call: TRBD1 (6 bases). CDR1 and CDR2 (germline): SGHTA, FQGNSA. V gave up 6 bases and J gave up 0 bases, with 15 bases separating them. The CDR3 spans 16 residues. CDR3 coding DNA: TGTGCCAGCAGTCCCGGACAGACCTATAGCAATCAGCCCCAGCATTTT. Protein sequence: CASSPGQTYSNQPQHF.

The chain is built from TRBV10-1 and TRBJ2-5; 8 bases map to TRBD2. The CDR3 extends over 14 amino acids. V dropped 0 bases and J dropped 4; count of bases not matched to a gene: 1. Germline CDR1 is WNHNN and CDR2 is SYGVQD (reference sequence). The CDR3 DNA sequence: TGCGCCAGCAGTGAGTCAGCGGGGGCAGAGACCCAGTACTTC. Translating gives CASSESAGAETQYF.

The chain employs TRBV6-1 and TRBJ2-2; 8 bases align to TRBD2. Looked up from germline, CDR1 is MNHNS and CDR2 is SASEGT. The CDR3 runs 19 residues. V lost 0 bases to trimming and J lost 5 bases; unmatched junction nucleotides: 14. The CDR3 nucleotides read TGTGCCAGCAGTGAAGCTAGATGGGGAGCGGGAGTACGGACCGGGGAGCTGTTTTTT. Protein product: CASSEARWGAGVRTGELFF.

The chain links TRBV5-4 to TRBJ2-7; D unclear. The CDR3 runs 14 residues. Per the germline V gene, CDR1 is SGHNT and CDR2 is YYREEE (reference sequence). V was pared by 4 bases and J by 2 bases, with 13 bases between. CDR3 in amino acids: CASSVENKPYEQYV. CDR3 nucleotides: TGTGCCAGCAGCGTAGAAAATAAACCCTACGAGCAGTACGTC.

The chain recombines TRBV12-3 or TRBV12-4 with TRBJ2-1; a weak D match, TRBD1 (5 bases). The CDR3 is 13 amino acids. Trimming removed 4 bases from V and 3 bases from J, with 7 bases in between. CDR3 in DNA: TGTGCCAGCAGTTCAGGGCTCTACAATGAGCAGTTCTTC. Its translation: CASSSGLYNEQFF.

This clone has just a few counts. This sample includes further DNA sequences coding for the same CDR3. The V gene is TRBV5-6, the J gene TRBJ1-3, with D perhaps TRBD1 (6 bases). Trimming stripped 2 bases from V and 6 bases from J, with 9 bases between. The germline V gene encodes CDR1 SGHDT and CDR2 YYEEEE. The CDR3 totals 13 residues. As DNA, the CDR3 is TGTGCCAGCAGCTTAGGGGGTGTAAACACCATATATTTT. Translation: CASSLGGVNTIYF.

V is TRBV5-1 and J is TRBJ1-1, with D hard to call. Germline V CDR1 and CDR2: SGHRS, YFSETQ. V lost 7 bases to trimming and J lost 1 base, with 11 bases between them. The CDR3 runs to 13 residues. CDR3 DNA: TGCGCCAGCCAGGTATCTAAGAACACTGAAGCTTTCTTT. Encoded protein: CASQVSKNTEAFF.

The chain recombines TRBV7-7 with TRBJ2-1; 9 bases agree with TRBD1. V dropped 2 bases and J dropped 4; count of bases not matched to a gene: 6. The germline V gene encodes CDR1 SSHAT and CDR2 FNYEAQ (reference sequence). There are 16 residues in the CDR3. The CDR3 loop reads CASSLSPGQGYNEQFF. CDR3 DNA: TGTGCCAGCAGCTTAAGTCCCGGACAGGGGTACAATGAGCAGTTCTTC.

A word on this clone: The same CDR3 can be traced to other DNA sequences in this sample. The chain recombines TRBV19 with TRBJ1-4; no clear D. Per the germline V gene, CDR1 is LNHDA and CDR2 is SQIVND (reference sequence). This CDR3 is 11 amino acids long. Trimming stripped 3 bases from V and 8 bases from J, with 4 bases between. The CDR3 region is CASSIREKLFF. CDR3 nucleotide sequence: TGTGCCAGTAGTATTAGAGAAAAACTGTTTTTT.

The chain employs TRBV30 and TRBJ2-3, with a weak D call TRBD1 (5 bases). The germline V and J ends were trimmed by 4 bases and 0 bases, with 17 bases remaining between them. The CDR3 runs 16 residues. CDR1 is GTSNPN and CDR2 is SVGIG in the germline V gene (reference sequence). Here the CDR3 DNA reads TGTGCCTGGACTTCCAACTGGGGCCCTAGCACAGATACGCAGTATTTT. Translating gives CAWTSNWGPSTDTQYF.

In the case of this clone: This specimen includes other DNA sequences encoding the same CDR3. V is TRBV27 and J is TRBJ1-1, with TRBD1 as a possible D gene (5 bases). The V gene lost 2 bases and the J gene lost 4 bases, with 8 bases spanning the gap. The CDR3 covers 13 residues. Germline CDR1 MNHEY, CDR2 SMNVEV (reference sequence). CDR3 residues: CASSLVGGTEAFF. The CDR3 nucleotides read TGTGCCAGCAGTTTAGTGGGGGGCACTGAAGCTTTCTTT.

The rearrangement links TRBV6-1 to TRBJ1-5; no reliable D call. The ends were cut back, 3 bases at V and 3 bases at J, with 9 bases in the middle. Germline assignment: CDR1 MNHNS and CDR2 SASEGT. The length of the CDR3 is 14 residues. CDR3 sequence reads: CASSDAGNNQPQHF. In DNA, the CDR3 is TGTGCCAGCAGTGACGCGGGGAACAATCAGCCCCAGCATTTT.